The 21 T cell receptor beta chains listed next were all sequenced from one sample in a study of blood T cell repertoires in COVID-19. Produced via immunoSEQ multiplex PCR; TCRdb's table is partial and in-frame only. The data hold approximately 240,000 clones, with 85% observed a single time. Sequenced sample: peripheral blood. These receptors were collected from a woman aged 60 to 75 with active or convalescent COVID-19.

The chain links TRBV10-3 to TRBJ2-6; D may be TRBD1 (5 bases). The V end was cut by 0 bases, the J end by 9 bases, with 12 bases between. The CDR3 extends over 15 amino acids. Germline V gene data show CDR1 as ENHRY and CDR2 as SYGVKD. The CDR3 DNA sequence: TGTGCCATCAGTGAGTCAGGCAGGGATTACAACGTCCTGACTTTC. Translated, it gives CAISESGRDYNVLTF.

The gene calls are TRBV9 and TRBJ2-3; D may be TRBD2 (6 bases). This CDR3 has 14 amino acids. V dropped 4 bases and J dropped 0 bases, with 9 bases sitting between them. Looked up from germline, CDR1 is SGDLS and CDR2 is YYNGEE. The DNA of the CDR3 is TGTGCCAGCAGCCGGGACTCGAGCACAGATACGCAGTATTTT. Amino acid sequence: CASSRDSSTDTQYF.

The chain has TRBV5-6 and TRBJ1-2, with D unclear. CDR3 length: 13 amino acids. The V gene's germline CDR1 is SGHDT and CDR2 YYEEEE. Trimming stripped 4 bases from V and 3 bases from J, with 10 bases between. As DNA, the CDR3 is TGTGCCAGCAGCCCGATCGGGTACTATGGCTACACCTTC. It translates to CASSPIGYYGYTF.

The J gene is TRBJ1-6, the V gene TRBV28, with TRBD1 matching over 7 bases. The length of the CDR3 is 14 residues. Germline V lookup: CDR1 MDHEN, CDR2 SYDVKM. The V gene end was trimmed by 5 bases and the J gene end by 4 bases; junction bases not matched to a gene: 2. The CDR3 region has the DNA TGTGCCAGCAGTGCGGGACAGTATAATTCACCCCTCCACTTT. Protein product: CASSAGQYNSPLHF.

The V and J genes are TRBV5-1 and TRBJ2-1, with 8 bases aligning to TRBD1. Germline loops: CDR1 SGHRS, CDR2 YFSETQ. Trimming took 4 bases from V and 6 from J; bases not matched to a gene: 15. The CDR3 covers 17 residues. The CDR3 DNA is TGCGCCAGCAGCCCTACCCGGACAGGGCCGGGGTGCAATGAGCAGTTCTTC. This codes for CASSPTRTGPGCNEQFF.

This sequence joins TRBV4-1 and TRBJ1-1; D may be TRBD1 (5 bases). Germline values: CDR1 MGHRA, CDR2 YSYEKL. The CDR3 covers 15 residues. V lost 1 base to trimming and J lost 3 bases, with 12 bases between them. DNA of the CDR3: TGCGCCAGCAGCCAAGGGGGGGGTTGGGACACTGAAGCTTTCTTT. This encodes CASSQGGGWDTEAFF.

The V gene is TRBV7-6, the J gene TRBJ2-3; the match to TRBD1 covers 7 bases. Germline V gives CDR1 SGHVS, CDR2 FNYEAQ. The CDR3 covers 14 residues. After removal of 9 bases from V and 2 bases from J, the junction contained 8 bases not matched to a gene. As DNA, the CDR3 is TGTGCCAGTACCGAGACAGGGAACACAGATACGCAGTATTTT. Protein sequence: CASTETGNTDTQYF.

V usage is TRBV10-2 and J usage is TRBJ2-7; 10 bases match TRBD1. Germline trimming cut 3 bases from V and 6 bases from J; bases unmatched to any gene: 5. There are 14 residues in the CDR3. Germline CDR1 WSHSY, CDR2 SAAADI. CDR3 nucleotide sequence: TGCGCCAGCAGTGATGGGACAGGGGAAGTCGAGCAGTACGTC. Encoded protein: CASSDGTGEVEQYV.

The chain recombines TRBV27 with TRBJ2-3, with 9 bases fitting TRBD1. From germline, CDR1 is MNHEY and CDR2 SMNVEV (reference sequence). CDR3 length: 18 amino acids. V trimming: 2 bases; J trimming: 7 bases; junction bases outside the gene matches: 16. CDR3 sequence (DNA): TGTGCCAGCAGTTTAGCGGGAACGGGACAGGGCATTCGGAATACGCAGTATTTT. It translates to CASSLAGTGQGIRNTQYF.

This chain connects TRBV7-2 to TRBJ1-5; D call uncertain. The CDR3 extends over 15 amino acids. V was pared by 1 base and J by 0 bases, with 7 bases between. Germline loops: CDR1 SGHTA, CDR2 FQGNSA. In DNA form, the CDR3 reads TGTGCCAGCAGCTTAGAACTGCATAGCAATCAGCCCCAGCATTTT. This codes for CASSLELHSNQPQHF. The full variable domain, its missing parts supplied by reference TRBV7-2 and TRBJ1-5, is GAGVSQSPSNKVTEKGKDVELRCDPISGHTALYWYRQSLGQGLEFLIYFQGNSAPDKSGLPSDRFSAERTGGSVSTLTIQRTQQEDSAVYLCASSLELHSNQPQHFGDGTRLSIL.

The chain uses TRBV21-1 and TRBJ2-7; no DNA check was done on the table's D call, TRBD2. TRBV21-1 is annotated as a pseudogene. The CDR3 length is 13 residues. The chain's CDR3 is CASSAARGDEQYF. As DNA, the CDR3 is TGTGCCAGCAGCGCAGCCCGCGGGGACGAGCAGTACTTC.

The chain is built from TRBV2 and TRBJ2-2; D might be TRBD1 (5 bases). This CDR3 region has 13 residues. Between the trimmed V and J ends, which lost 8 bases and 4 bases, there was a span of 11 bases. Germline-derived CDR1 and CDR2 are SNHLY and FYNNEI. In DNA, the CDR3 is TGTGCCAGCCGTCAGGGTTTCACCGGGGAGCTGTTTTTT. The encoded protein is CASRQGFTGELFF.

This clone was recorded a few times. This chain links TRBV6-4 with TRBJ1-2, with D hard to call. Germline V gene lookup returns CDR1 MRHNA and CDR2 SNTAGT. CDR3 length: 17 amino acids. The V end was cut by 3 bases, the J end by 4 bases, with 21 bases between. CDR3: CASSETSSPGLLYGYTF. The CDR3 DNA is TGTGCCAGCAGTGAGACTTCATCTCCGGGTCTCCTCTATGGCTACACCTTC.

The chain carries TRBV10-3 and TRBJ1-3; 8 positions match TRBD1. V dropped 6 bases and J dropped 2; count of bases not matched to a gene: 3. CDR3 length: 14 amino acids. Germline V gene lookup returns CDR1 ENHRY and CDR2 SYGVKD. Here the CDR3 reads CAISEDRAGNTIYF. CDR3 sequence (DNA): TGTGCCATCAGCGAGGACAGGGCTGGAAACACCATATATTTT.

This clone was observed a single time. The V and J genes are TRBV24-1 and TRBJ2-1; TRBD2 is a possible D gene (6 bases). V was trimmed by 5 bases and J by 7 bases, leaving 14 bases between them. The CDR3 length is 14 residues. Per the germline V gene, CDR1 is KGHDR and CDR2 is SFDVKD. The CDR3 is CATSVTGAGNEQFF. The CDR3, as DNA: TGTGCCACCAGTGTAACGGGAGCAGGGAATGAGCAGTTCTTC.

V is TRBV28 and J is TRBJ2-3; 10 bases fit TRBD1. After removal of 6 bases from V and 2 bases from J, the junction contained 2 bases not matched to a gene. Per the germline V gene, CDR1 is MDHEN and CDR2 is SYDVKM. The CDR3 spans 14 residues. The CDR3 loop is CASRTGGFTDTQYF. The CDR3 DNA reads TGTGCCAGCAGGACAGGGGGCTTCACAGATACGCAGTATTTT.

V gene TRBV6-6 combines with J gene TRBJ2-2; TRBD1 aligns across 7 bases. The CDR3 length is 13 residues. From germline, CDR1 is MNHNY and CDR2 SVGAGI (reference sequence). V lost 6 bases and J lost 8; bases outside the gene matches: 6. CDR3 in DNA: TGTGCCAGCAGAAAGACAGGGAATGGGGAGCTGTTTTTT. It yields the protein CASRKTGNGELFF.

This chain connects TRBV6-5 to TRBJ2-5, with 7 nucleotides matching TRBD2. CDR3 length: 13 residues. The germline V gene has CDR1 MNHEY and CDR2 SVGAGI. J gave up 4 bases and V 6 bases, and 5 bases lay outside the gene matches. The CDR3 spells CASRVGGRETQYF. The CDR3 DNA follows: TGTGCCAGCAGGGTGGGGGGGAGAGAGACCCAGTACTTC.

The chain uses TRBV18 and TRBJ2-7, with 7 positions matching TRBD2. The CDR3 consists of 12 residues. Trimming took 2 bases from V and 6 from J; bases not matched to a gene: 1. CDR1 and CDR2 from the germline V gene are KGHSH and LQKENI. As DNA, the CDR3 is TGTGCCAGCTCACCAGGGGAGGGCGAGCAGTACTTC. The encoded protein is CASSPGEGEQYF.

This chain uses TRBV9 with TRBJ1-1, with D unresolved. Germline lookup yields CDR1 SGDLS and CDR2 YYNGEE. The CDR3 spans 14 residues. The ends were cut back, 4 bases at V and 1 base at J, with 11 bases in the middle. Here the CDR3 reads CASSYGQQNTEAFF. For the CDR3, the DNA is TGTGCCAGCAGCTATGGGCAGCAGAACACTGAAGCTTTCTTT.

The chain joins TRBV3-1 (or the pseudogene TRBV3-2) to TRBJ2-3; 13 nucleotides align to TRBD2. J was trimmed by 3 bases and V by 3 bases; bases with no gene match: 12. Germline CDR1 is LGHDT and CDR2 is YNNKEL (reference sequence). The CDR3 loop spans 19 amino acids. As DNA, the CDR3 is TGTGCCAGCAGCCACCCGCAAGGACTAGCGGGAGCCCCTACAGATACGCAGTATTTT. Translating it yields CASSHPQGLAGAPTDTQYF.